Below, 10 T cell receptor beta chains from the same sample are listed, as sequenced in a study of blood T cells in healthy people across ages (dated by TCRdb to between 2015 and 2016). The library was built by means of 5' RACE. The reads were generated on an Illumina HiSeq 2500. A second PCR of roughly 6 to 11 cycles was run with a J-beta primer mix and a sample-barcoded 5' primer. The raw public reads went through TCRdb reprocessing: fastp at Q25, MiXCR clone calling, in-frame beta chains kept. Duplicate CDR3 protein sequences are folded into a single record with the most common DNA and genes. For this sample the table gives over 500,000 distinct CDR3 sequences, of which about 29% were detected only once. 3% to 4% of the sample is held by the ten biggest clonotypes. Separately, the same data were catalogued under a study of T cells of mothers and their children.

Sequencing was done on a sample of blood. The receptors come from a boy between 2 and 10 years old in good health.

This clonotype was detected only a few times. The chain combines TRBV6-5 with TRBJ2-7; 9 bases map to TRBD1. CDR3 length: 13 residues. Germline assignment: CDR1 MNHEY and CDR2 SVGAGI. The V gene end was trimmed by 2 bases and the J gene end by 5 bases; junction bases not matched to a gene: 1. The CDR3 DNA reads TGTGCCAGCAGTTACAGGACAGGGGACGAGCAGTACTTC. Its protein product is CASSYRTGDEQYF.

There are a few counts of this clonotype. The V and J genes are TRBV6-5 and TRBJ2-1; D gene uncertain. Germline V CDR1 and CDR2: MNHEY, SVGAGI. Trimming took 6 bases from V and 0 from J, leaving 12 bases between them. This CDR3 is built from 15 residues. The CDR3 DNA sequence: TGTGCCAGCAGCTTAGGGTACAGCTCCTACAATGAGCAGTTCTTC. Its protein product is CASSLGYSSYNEQFF.

To note about this clonotype: One end of the junction does not line up with germline, which may come from a read error. The chain carries TRBV3-1 and TRBJ2-5; D possibly uses TRBD1 or TRBD2 (6 bases each). Germline V gene sequence: CDR1 LGHDT, CDR2 YNNKEL (reference sequence). CDR3 size: 14 residues. The CDR3 protein is CASSQGGTEETQYF. The CDR3 nucleotides are TGTGCCAGTAGCCAAGGGGGGACGGAAGAGACCCAGTACTTC.

The chain is built from TRBV20-1 and TRBJ2-7, with unresolved D. This CDR3 is built from 12 residues. The germline V and J ends were trimmed by 0 bases and 2 bases, with 5 bases remaining between them. Germline V gives CDR1 DFQATT, CDR2 SNEGSKA (reference sequence). CDR3: CSAREYTYEQYF. The CDR3 DNA is TGCAGTGCTAGAGAATACACCTACGAGCAGTACTTC.

CDR3 in DNA: TGTGCCAGCAGCCAACAGGGGGCTGCTGAAGCTTTCTTT. Its translation is CASSQQGAAEAFF. This chain joins TRBV7-2 and TRBJ1-1, with 9 bases aligning to TRBD1. The CDR3 loop spans 13 amino acids. Trimming at V came to 5 bases and at J to 6 bases, leaving 4 bases not matched to a gene. The germline V gene has CDR1 SGHTA and CDR2 FQGNSA.

The count of this clonotype is one. V gene TRBV12-3 or TRBV12-4 combines with J gene TRBJ1-2, with D possibly TRBD1 on 6 matching bases. The CDR3 sequence is 14 residues long. V shed 3 bases and J shed 3 bases, with 11 bases lying between them. CDR3 in amino acids: CASSFRQGHYGYTF. In DNA form, the CDR3 reads TGTGCCAGCAGTTTTCGTCAGGGGCACTATGGCTACACCTTC.

In this sample, this clonotype turned up a few times. The chain uses TRBV5-1 and TRBJ1-4, with a tentative D call TRBD1 (6 bases). V was cut by 0 bases and J by 7 bases, with 13 bases left in between. The length of the CDR3 is 15 residues. From germline, CDR1 is SGHRS and CDR2 YFSETQ. CDR3 in DNA: TGCGCCAGCAGCTTGGATGGGGGGCTGGGTGAAAAACTGTTTTTT. Protein sequence: CASSLDGGLGEKLFF.

This clonotype was counted a few times. For the CDR3, the DNA is TGTGCCAGCAGTCCTATCACGAACACTGAAGCTTTCTTT. Amino acids: CASSPITNTEAFF. The genes are TRBV12-3 or TRBV12-4 and TRBJ1-1; no clear D. The CDR3 loop spans 13 amino acids. Trimming stripped 5 bases from V and 1 base from J, with 8 bases between.

The chain couples TRBV7-9 to TRBJ2-1, with D possibly TRBD2 on 6 matching bases. V dropped 6 bases and J dropped 12 bases, with 27 bases sitting between them. The CDR3 spans 16 residues. Germline values: CDR1 SEHNR, CDR2 FQNEAQ (reference sequence). The CDR3 DNA sequence: TGTGCCAGCAGGACCCCCTTTAGCGGACCTTACAGCGGGCAGTTCTTC. Amino acid sequence: CASRTPFSGPYSGQFF.

The chain recombines TRBV27 with TRBJ2-3; 7 bases map to TRBD2. Trimming cost V 5 bases and J 5 bases; bases outside gene matches: 4. CDR3 length: 13 residues. Germline lookup yields CDR1 MNHEY and CDR2 SMNVEV (reference sequence). The CDR3 sequence is CASSPASGDTQYF. The CDR3 coding sequence is TGTGCCAGCAGTCCGGCTAGCGGAGATACGCAGTATTTT.